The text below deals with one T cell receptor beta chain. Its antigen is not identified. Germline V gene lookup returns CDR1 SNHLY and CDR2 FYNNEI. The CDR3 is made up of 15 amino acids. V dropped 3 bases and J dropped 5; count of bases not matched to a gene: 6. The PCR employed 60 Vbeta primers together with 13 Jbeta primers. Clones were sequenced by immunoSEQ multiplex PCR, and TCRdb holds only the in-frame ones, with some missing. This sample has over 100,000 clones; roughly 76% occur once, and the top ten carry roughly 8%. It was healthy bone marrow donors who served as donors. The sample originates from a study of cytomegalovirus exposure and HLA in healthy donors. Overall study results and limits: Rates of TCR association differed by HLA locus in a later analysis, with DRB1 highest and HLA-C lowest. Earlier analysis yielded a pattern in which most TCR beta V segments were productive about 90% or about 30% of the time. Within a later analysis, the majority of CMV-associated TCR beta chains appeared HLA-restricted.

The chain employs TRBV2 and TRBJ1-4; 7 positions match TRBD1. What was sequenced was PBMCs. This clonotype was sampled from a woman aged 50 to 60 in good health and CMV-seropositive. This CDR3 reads CASSDERGGNEKLFF. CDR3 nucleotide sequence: TGTGCCAGCAGTGACGAAAGAGGGGGCAATGAAAAACTGTTTTTT.